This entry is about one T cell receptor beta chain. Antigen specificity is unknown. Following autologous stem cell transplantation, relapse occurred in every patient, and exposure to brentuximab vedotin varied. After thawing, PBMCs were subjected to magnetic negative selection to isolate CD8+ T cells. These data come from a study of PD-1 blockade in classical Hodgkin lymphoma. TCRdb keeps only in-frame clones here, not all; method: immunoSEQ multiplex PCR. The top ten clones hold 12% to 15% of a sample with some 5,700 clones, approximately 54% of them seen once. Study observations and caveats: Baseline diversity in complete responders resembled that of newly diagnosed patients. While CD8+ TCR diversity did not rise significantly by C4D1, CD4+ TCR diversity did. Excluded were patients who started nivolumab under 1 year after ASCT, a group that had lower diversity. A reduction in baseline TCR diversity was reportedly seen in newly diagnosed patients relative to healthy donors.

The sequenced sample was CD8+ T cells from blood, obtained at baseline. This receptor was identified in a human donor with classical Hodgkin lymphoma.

CDR3 sequence reads: CASSDIGDNYGYTF. The CDR3 nucleotides are TGTGCCAGCAGTGATATCGGGGACAACTATGGCTACACCTTC. The genes are TRBV6-1 and TRBJ1-2; perhaps TRBD1 as D (5 bases). The ends were cut back, 3 bases at V and 2 bases at J, with 10 bases in the middle. The germline CDR1 and CDR2 sequences are MNHNS and SASEGT. The CDR3 totals 14 residues.